This T cell receptor (beta chain) was identified during a study of cytomegalovirus exposure and HLA in healthy donors. PCR primers comprised 60 Vbeta and 13 Jbeta primers. TCRdb's table, derived via immunoSEQ multiplex PCR, lists solely in-frame clones and lacks some. The table lists over 150,000 clones, 65% to 85% of them singletons, with 0.098% in the top ten. The trim removed 1 base at V and 3 bases at J, leaving 5 bases unmatched. The CDR3 has 17 amino acids. Germline values: CDR1 LGHNA, CDR2 YNFKEQ. Sequenced input: PBMCs. The sequence came from a boy aged 2 to 10 in good health and CMV-seronegative. The V call is TRBV4-2, the J call TRBJ2-3; TRBD2 matches 12 bases. CDR3 residues: CASSQAGLAGSTDTQYF. In DNA form, the CDR3 reads TGTGCCAGCAGCCAAGCTGGACTAGCGGGGAGTACAGATACGCAGTATTTT.